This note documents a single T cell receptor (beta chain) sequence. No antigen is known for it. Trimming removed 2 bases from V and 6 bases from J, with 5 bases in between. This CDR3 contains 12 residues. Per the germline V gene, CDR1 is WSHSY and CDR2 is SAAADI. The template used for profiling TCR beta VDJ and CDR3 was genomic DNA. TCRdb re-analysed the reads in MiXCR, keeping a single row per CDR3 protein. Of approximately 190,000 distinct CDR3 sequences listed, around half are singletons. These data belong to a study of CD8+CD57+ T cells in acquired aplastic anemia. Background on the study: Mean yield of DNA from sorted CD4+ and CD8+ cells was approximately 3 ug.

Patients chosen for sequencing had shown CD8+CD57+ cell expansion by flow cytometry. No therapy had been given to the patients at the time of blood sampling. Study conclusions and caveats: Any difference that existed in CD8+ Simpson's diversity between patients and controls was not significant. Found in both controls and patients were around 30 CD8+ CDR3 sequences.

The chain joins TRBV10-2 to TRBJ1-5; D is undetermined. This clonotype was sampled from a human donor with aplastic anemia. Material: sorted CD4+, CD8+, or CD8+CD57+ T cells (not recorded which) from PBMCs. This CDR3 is CASSEGGQPQHF. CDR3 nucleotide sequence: TGCGCCAGCAGTGAGGGAGGTCAGCCCCAGCATTTT.